Shown below are 12 T cell receptor beta chains from a single sample sequenced in a study of OX40 agonist ivuxolimab in advanced cancers. Receptor libraries were prepared by the immunoSEQ multiplex PCR assay. Held by TCRdb, this immuneACCESS table contains in-frame sequences only and omits some clones. Under half of the omission traces to an unresolved V gene where checked; the cause of the rest is unknown. The sample data list under 50,000 clones, and approximately 86% of these were observed just once. The ten largest account for more than 13% of the sample. This material consisted of CD4+ or CD8+ T cells sorted from blood, taken in a trial of the OX40 agonist ivuxolimab. Receptor source: an adult with an advanced solid tumor such as melanoma, head and neck, liver or kidney cancer.

This chain joins TRBV7-2 and TRBJ2-3; D is tentatively TRBD1 or TRBD2 (5 bases each). The CDR3 length is 15 residues. V lost 3 bases and J lost 3, with 13 bases in between. Looked up from germline, CDR1 is SGHTA and CDR2 is FQGNSA. For the CDR3, the DNA is TGTGCCAGCAGCTTGATTGAGGGGATTACAGATACGCAGTATTTT. Translated, it gives CASSLIEGITDTQYF.

V usage is TRBV13 and J usage is TRBJ1-1; the D gene is possibly TRBD1 (6 bases). CDR1 and CDR2 from the germline V gene are PRHDT and FYEKMQ (reference sequence). Trimming stripped 1 base from V and 5 bases from J, with 14 bases between. The CDR3 runs to 15 residues. CDR3 amino acids: CASSLVGGPRTEAFF. The CDR3 DNA is TGTGCCAGCAGCTTAGTGGGGGGGCCGCGGACTGAAGCTTTCTTT. The full variable domain, completed using reference TRBV13 and TRBJ1-1, is AAGVIQSPRHLIKEKRETATLKCYPIPRHDTVYWYQQGPGQDPQFLISFYEKMQSDKGSIPDRFSAQQFSDYHSELNMSSLELGDSALYFCASSLVGGPRTEAFFGQGTRLTVV.

The rearrangement uses TRBV27 and TRBJ2-7; D is possibly TRBD2 (5 bases). Germline lookup yields CDR1 MNHEY and CDR2 SMNVEV (reference sequence). V was pared by 3 bases and J by 5 bases, with 14 bases between. The CDR3 runs 14 residues. This CDR3 reads CASSLSSVFNEQYF. CDR3 nucleotides: TGTGCCAGCAGTTTGAGTAGCGTTTTTAACGAGCAGTACTTC.

The genes are TRBV15 and TRBJ1-5, with 10 bases matching TRBD1. Per the germline V gene, CDR1 is LNHNV and CDR2 is YYDKDF (reference sequence). The J segment lost 4 bases and the V segment lost 5 bases, leaving 5 bases of the junction unmatched. The CDR3 is 15 residues long. DNA for the CDR3: TGTGCCACCAGCCGGGACAGGGGTTGGAATCAGCCCCAGCATTTT. Translated, it gives CATSRDRGWNQPQHF.

This chain uses TRBV7-6 with TRBJ1-1; 7 bases agree with TRBD1. The V gene's germline CDR1 is SGHVS and CDR2 FNYEAQ. Germline trimming cut 2 bases from V and 5 bases from J; bases unmatched to any gene: 2. The CDR3 consists of 13 residues. The CDR3 reads CASSLSRGTEAFF. CDR3 DNA: TGTGCCAGCAGCTTATCCAGGGGGACTGAAGCTTTCTTT.

This clone has just one count. The chain's CDR3 is CASSYGPIDGYTF. CDR3 bases: TGTGCCAGCAGTTACGGACCAATAGATGGCTACACCTTC. This rearrangement joins TRBV6-6 to TRBJ1-2; D uncertain. The CDR3 extends over 13 amino acids. V was shortened by 2 bases and J by 6 bases, with 10 bases between the two germline ends. Germline V lookup: CDR1 MNHNY, CDR2 SVGAGI (reference sequence).

J is TRBJ2-7 and V is TRBV27; D remains unclear. Trimming shortened V by 6 bases and J by 5 bases, and 5 bases separated the two germline ends. CDR3 length equals 10 residues. Germline assignment: CDR1 MNHEY and CDR2 SMNVEV (reference sequence). Here the CDR3 reads CASRVHEQYV. In DNA form, the CDR3 reads TGTGCCAGCAGGGTTCACGAGCAGTACGTC.

This chain links TRBV7-3 with TRBJ2-7; 9 nucleotides agree with TRBD2. This CDR3 is built from 14 residues. V gave up 3 bases and J gave up 2 bases; unmatched junction bases: 2. Looked up from germline, CDR1 is SGHTA and CDR2 is FQGTGA. CDR3 protein: CASSLVAGAYEQYF. The CDR3 bases are TGTGCCAGCAGCTTGGTAGCGGGAGCCTACGAGCAGTACTTC.

The chain recombines TRBV7-9 with TRBJ2-7; 10 positions agree with TRBD2. With V trimmed by 4 bases and J by 7 bases, 7 bases remained unmatched. Germline V CDR1 and CDR2: SEHNR, FQNEAQ (reference sequence). The CDR3 totals 14 residues. CDR3 sequence: CASSSLAGVDEQYF. The CDR3 nucleotides are TGTGCCAGCAGCTCTCTAGCGGGAGTGGATGAGCAGTACTTC.

This chain links TRBV27 with TRBJ1-2, with no clear D. Germline V gene lookup returns CDR1 MNHEY and CDR2 SMNVEV (reference sequence). The CDR3 runs to 16 residues. Trimming left V 3 bases short and J 8 bases short, with 22 bases between. The CDR3 protein is CASSFLISKGTKGYTF. The CDR3 DNA follows: TGTGCCAGCAGTTTCCTCATCTCGAAGGGTACGAAGGGCTACACCTTC.

V is TRBV7-9 and J is TRBJ2-4, with a possible D match to TRBD1 (6 bases). CDR1 and CDR2 from the germline V gene are SEHNR and FQNEAQ (reference sequence). Between the trimmed V and J ends, which lost 1 base and 15 bases, there was a span of 13 bases. CDR3 length: 12 residues. The chain's CDR3 is CASSLEGHLAYF. In DNA, the CDR3 is TGTGCCAGCAGCTTAGAGGGACACCTAGCGTACTTC.

This rearrangement joins TRBV4-3 to TRBJ2-3; D is tentatively TRBD1 or TRBD2 (5 bases each). V was shortened by 0 bases and J by 8 bases, with 18 bases between the two germline ends. This CDR3 spans 16 amino acids. The germline V gene encodes CDR1 LGHNA and CDR2 YSLEER. In DNA, the CDR3 is TGCGCCAGCAGCCAAGATCTAGCAGGGTCGTCGGGTACGCAGTATTTT. It codes for CASSQDLAGSSGTQYF.